Below, 6 T cell receptor beta chains from the same sample are listed, as sequenced in a study of blood T cell repertoires in COVID-19. Generated by immunoSEQ multiplex PCR, the TCRdb table keeps only in-frame clones and is missing some. The table records hundreds of thousands of clones, 90% to 95% of them present only once. Material for sequencing was peripheral blood. These receptors were collected from a woman aged 18-29 years who had recovered from COVID-19.

CDR3 region: CATSTGIGQPQHF. CDR3 bases: TGTGCCACCAGTACAGGGATTGGTCAGCCCCAGCATTTT. The chain carries TRBV24-1 and TRBJ1-5; tentative D call: TRBD1 (6 bases). Germline V gene lookup returns CDR1 KGHDR and CDR2 SFDVKD. The CDR3 is 13 amino acids. Trimming left V 6 bases short and J 6 bases short, with 11 bases between.

This chain uses TRBV9 with TRBJ2-3; possible D gene TRBD2, 6 bases. The CDR3 runs to 19 residues. V lost 0 bases, J lost 4 bases, and 24 bases lay in between. The V gene's germline CDR1 is SGDLS and CDR2 YYNGEE. The CDR3 region is CASSVGGVSSPRWPDTQYF. Here the CDR3 DNA reads TGTGCCAGCAGCGTAGGGGGGGTTTCCTCCCCGCGATGGCCAGATACGCAGTATTTT.

The chain carries TRBV6-1 and TRBJ1-5; 9 bases align to TRBD1. Germline CDR1 and CDR2: MNHNS and SASEGT. V lost 3 bases to trimming and J lost 4 bases; unmatched junction nucleotides: 1. The CDR3 length is 14 residues. The CDR3 nucleotides are TGTGCCAGCAGTGAGACAGGGGGTAATCAGCCCCAGCATTTT. It is translated as CASSETGGNQPQHF.

The chain couples TRBV6-6 to TRBJ1-1; no firm D call. The germline V gene has CDR1 MNHNY and CDR2 SVGAGI (reference sequence). V lost 1 base and J 0 bases, leaving 6 bases between the germline ends. The CDR3 covers 14 residues. CDR3 nucleotides: TGTGCCAGCAGTTACTACGGTTTGAACACTGAAGCTTTCTTT. Translated: CASSYYGLNTEAFF.

The table lists this clone with a count of one. The rearrangement uses TRBV30 and TRBJ1-5; D remains unclear. CDR1 GTSNPN and CDR2 SVGIG come from the germline V gene (reference sequence). This CDR3 has 12 residues. The germline V and J ends were trimmed by 5 bases and 7 bases, with 12 bases remaining between them. CDR3 residues: CAWSYLGQPQHF. The CDR3 bases are TGTGCCTGGTCCTACTTGGGCCAGCCCCAGCATTTT.

V gene TRBV27 combines with J gene TRBJ2-2; the match to TRBD1 covers 8 bases. Germline V gene sequence: CDR1 MNHEY, CDR2 SMNVEV (reference sequence). The CDR3 consists of 17 residues. V gave up 0 bases and J gave up 2 bases; unmatched junction bases: 5. The CDR3, as DNA: TGTGCCAGCAGTTTATCGCAGCAGGGGGCCAACACCGGGGAGCTGTTTTTT. Its translation is CASSLSQQGANTGELFF.